Included here is one T cell receptor beta chain sequence, with context. This clonotype was seen only a few times. It has no known antigen specificity. Nothing much larger sits one base from this clone, and base qualities are not available. Library generation was performed with PCR. TCR sequencing of DNA from cultured CD4+ T cells used the Oncomine TCR Beta short-read assay at the Johns Hopkins FTIC core. Genomic DNA was extracted from the cultured CD4+ T cells with the QIAamp micro DNA kit. Oncomine TCR Beta libraries from cultured CD4+ T cells were pooled using unique dual indexes and sequenced on an Illumina iSeq 100. In the source study's methods: Non-productive sequences were removed, and CDR3s not starting with C, not ending with F or W, or shorter than 7 amino acids were discarded. Antigen-specific clonotypes were identified using the MANAFEST web application through comparison of peptide-stimulated wells with reference and other culture wells. An FDR below 0.05, an odds ratio above 5, and a productive frequency above 0.1% in at least two of three replicate wells were required for clones to be considered positive. Cross-reactive clonotypes were defined as significantly expanded in both SARS-CoV-2 spike wells and at least one common cold coronavirus spike condition. CDR3 homology was assessed with Levenshtein distances (stringdist) and unrooted phylogenetic trees (ape) in R version 3.6.1. The public reads were reprocessed in TCRdb via fastp at Q25 and MiXCR, keeping in-frame beta chains. CDR3 protein duplicates are merged, each entry listing the most common genes and DNA. What appears here as the V and J calls and clone size reflects TCRdb's work, not the paper's. Counted in this sample were 15,000 to 20,000 distinct CDR3 sequences; around two fifths of them appeared once. About 5.7% of the sample goes to the ten largest clones.

This specimen comes from a study of vaccination and CD4 T cells after COVID-19 (dated by TCRdb to between 2022 and 2023). About the investigation overall: SARS-CoV-2 positivity had been established in the convalescent patients by nasal swab PCR, and mild disease was recorded in eight to ten of these patients and severe disease in one. As controls, cultures received a CEFX viral epitope pool (the positive control), an HIV-1 Nef peptide pool (the negative control), or no peptide at all. Overlapping spike peptide pools from SARS-CoV-2 and from the common cold coronaviruses HCoV-NL63, HCoV-OC43 and HCoV-229E were used as culture stimuli. Post-vaccine blood samples were taken a median of 72 days after the second vaccine dose, with a range of roughly 14 to 241 days. The spike-specific CD4+ TCR repertoire was compared before and after mRNA vaccination in approximately ten COVID-19 convalescent patients and a few infection-naive healthy vaccine recipients. Two doses of either the Pfizer-BioNTech BNT162b2 vaccine (n=8) or the Moderna mRNA-1273 vaccine (n=2) were administered to participants. Post-COVID blood samples were collected from convalescent patients a median of approximately 100 days after diagnosis, with a range of about 35 to 170 days. The convalescent cohort comprised six males and four females, including two Hispanic individuals, seven Caucasians, two Asians and one multiracial person. The full study reports these points: Among convalescent patients, a median about 86% of the SARS-CoV-2-reactive clones seen after vaccination appeared only after vaccination, which suggests priming specific to the vaccine. The median number of SARS-CoV-2-reactive clonotypes rose from around 22 after infection to 38 after vaccination, but the change was not significant. Nearly all vaccine-specific clones in convalescent patients (304 of 307) were mono-reactive for SARS-CoV-2 spike rather than cross-reactive with common cold coronaviruses. Relatively few convalescent patients were included in the study, and early timepoints after natural infection were not analyzed.

CDR1 is given as SNHLY and CDR2 as FYNNEI, both from the germline V gene. The CDR3 covers 14 residues, taking in both the cysteine and the phenylalanine. Only CDR3 DNA remains: 42 bases, in frame from the first base. Clipping removes 7 bases from V and 6 bases from J, with 7 as the unmatched junction base count. This specimen's treatment or condition label, per the study, means: approximately nine-day PBMC culture with coronavirus spike peptide pools or control peptides (ViraFEST assay). The study used the ViraFEST assay, which expanded antigen-specific T cells with peptide pools and then identified expanded clonotypes by TCR sequencing. The positive SARS-CoV-2 PCR tests of the convalescent patients were dated from March to December 2020, before the Alpha, Beta and Delta variants emerged in the United States. PBMCs were cultured at approximately 2.1 million per well in IMDM supplemented with approximately 5% human AB serum and 8.5 to 10 IU/ml IL-2, with approximately 9.5 ug/ml peptide pools added. Half of the culture medium was replaced with fresh IL-2-containing medium on days 3 and 7. After roughly nine days of culture, CD4+ T cells were isolated by negative selection using the EasySep CD4+ T cell isolation kit. Ficoll-Paque Plus gradient centrifugation was used to isolate PBMCs from whole blood, and the isolated PBMCs were then either used fresh or cryopreserved at -140C. Each culture condition was generally run in triplicate wells.

This TCR was recovered from a human donor who had recovered from COVID-19. Material: CD4+ T cells from blood, cultured in vitro, obtained before SARS-CoV-2 vaccination. The chain was built from TRBV2 and TRBJ2-3; 10 nucleotides in the junction match TRBD1. Read as DNA, the sequence is TGTGCCAGCAACCAGGGGGGACAGGGGGATACGCAGTATTTT. Its translation is CASNQGGQGDTQYF.